These T cell receptor beta chains were read from a single sample in a study of blood T cell repertoires in COVID-19. The protocol was immunoSEQ multiplex PCR, while the TCRdb copy is restricted to in-frame clones and leaves out a portion. The data show approximately 220,000 clones, 80% to 85% seen once. The sample taken for sequencing was peripheral blood. The source of these receptors is a woman aged 55-69 years with acute or convalescent COVID-19. Each CDR3 is given with its conserved first and last residue. A D gene is named only where the DNA matches it firmly. A clone size is listed for some rows: how often the clone was seen (once, few, many), or a class if it is expanded.

clone size | J gene | D gene | V gene | CDR3 DNA | CDR3 protein
- | TRBJ1-2 | - | TRBV6-5 | TGTGCCACCGTGACAGCTAACTATGGCTACACCTTC | CATVTANYGYTF
- | TRBJ2-5 | TRBD2 | TRBV7-3 | TGTGCCAGCAGCTTAAACGGGGGGGCCGGAGAGACCCAGTACTTC | CASSLNGGAGETQYF
- | TRBJ2-3 | TRBD2 | TRBV5-1 | TGCGCCAGCAGCTTGGCGACTAGCGGGGGGGTCACAGATACGCAGTATTTT | CASSLATSGGVTDTQYF
- | TRBJ2-2 | TRBD2 | TRBV3-1/TRBV3-2 | TGTGCCAGCAGCCTAGCGGGGGGGCAGGGCACCGGGGAGCTGTTTTTT | CASSLAGGQGTGELFF
- | TRBJ1-2 | TRBD1 | TRBV25-1 | TGTGCCAGCAGTGAACAAAGGGGGGACAGGGGGTTATATGGCTACACCTTC | CASSEQRGDRGLYGYTF
- | TRBJ2-1 | - | TRBV6-5 | TGTGCCAGCTCAGGGTTCGCCCTCGGGGAGCAGTTCTTC | CASSGFALGEQFF
- | TRBJ2-1 | TRBD2 | TRBV5-4 | TGTGCCAGCAGCCCGGGATTACTAGCGGGGGGGAAGAGTGAGCAGTTCTTC | CASSPGLLAGGKSEQFF
- | TRBJ2-7 | - | TRBV13 | TGTGCCAGCAGTCTAGGGTGGAGGGAGCAGTACTTC | CASSLGWREQYF
- | TRBJ2-7 | - | TRBV28 | TGTGCCAGCAGTTTCGAAGCTTTGCGGGGGCGATCATACGAGCAGTACTTC | CASSFEALRGRSYEQYF
- | TRBJ1-1 | TRBD1 | TRBV5-1 | TGCGCCAGCAGCGCACAGGGGGCCGGCGAAGCTTTCTTT | CASSAQGAGEAFF
- | TRBJ1-1 | TRBD1 | TRBV7-3 | TGTGCCAGCAGCTTAGAATCTGCAGGGGGACAGGGGACAACCCAAGCTTTCTTT | CASSLESAGGQGTTQAFF
- | TRBJ2-7 | - | TRBV2 | TGTGCCAGCAGTGAATCCGGTTACGAGCAGTACTTC | CASSESGYEQYF
- | TRBJ1-2 | - | TRBV6-5 | TGTGCCAGCAACCCGAAGTGGGGCGGGAGTGGCTACACCTTC | CASNPKWGGSGYTF
- | TRBJ1-2 | TRBD1 | TRBV6-4 | TGTGCCAGCAGTGCGGACAGGAGTAACTATGGCTACACCTTC | CASSADRSNYGYTF
- | TRBJ1-2 | - | TRBV29-1 | TGCAGCGTTGTATCGCTGCGGGGCTACACCTTC | CSVVSLRGYTF
- | TRBJ2-7 | TRBD1 | TRBV4-1 | TGCGCCAGCAGCCATGTCGGGACAGACTACGAGCAGTACTTC | CASSHVGTDYEQYF
- | TRBJ2-7 | - | TRBV14 | TGTGCCAGCAGCCAAGAGGGGATAGTCTGGCGGGGTGGCGACGAGCAGTACTTC | CASSQEGIVWRGGDEQYF
- | TRBJ2-2 | - | TRBV21-1 | TGTGCCAGCAGCAATTTAACCAGGGGTAGGGCCGGGGAGCTGTTTTTT | CASSNLTRGRAGELFF
once | TRBJ2-3 | - | TRBV7-3 | TGTGCCAGCAGCTTAATAGCTACAGATACGCAGTATTTT | CASSLIATDTQYF
- | TRBJ2-7 | - | TRBV20-1 | TGCAGTGCTAGTTTGACAGCTTCCTACGAGCAGTACTTC | CSASLTASYEQYF